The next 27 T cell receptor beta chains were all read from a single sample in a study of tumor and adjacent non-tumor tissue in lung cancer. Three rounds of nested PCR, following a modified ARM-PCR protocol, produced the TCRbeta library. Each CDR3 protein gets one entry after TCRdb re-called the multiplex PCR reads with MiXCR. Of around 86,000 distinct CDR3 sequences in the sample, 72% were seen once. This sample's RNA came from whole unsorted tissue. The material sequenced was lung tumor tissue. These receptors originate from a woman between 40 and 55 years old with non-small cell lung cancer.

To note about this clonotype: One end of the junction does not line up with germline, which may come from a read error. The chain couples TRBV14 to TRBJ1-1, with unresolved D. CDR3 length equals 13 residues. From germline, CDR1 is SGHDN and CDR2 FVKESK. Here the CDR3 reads CAGSQFRGSEAFF. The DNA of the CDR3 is TGTGCCGGCAGCCAGTTCCGAGGGTCTGAAGCTTTCTTT.

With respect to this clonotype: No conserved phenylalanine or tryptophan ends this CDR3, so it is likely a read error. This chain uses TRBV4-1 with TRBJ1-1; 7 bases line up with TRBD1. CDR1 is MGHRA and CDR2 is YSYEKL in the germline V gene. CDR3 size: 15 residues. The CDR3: CASSQGPRGITEAFV. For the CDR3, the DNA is TGCGCCAGCAGTCAAGGTCCCAGGGGGATCACTGAAGCTTTCGTT.

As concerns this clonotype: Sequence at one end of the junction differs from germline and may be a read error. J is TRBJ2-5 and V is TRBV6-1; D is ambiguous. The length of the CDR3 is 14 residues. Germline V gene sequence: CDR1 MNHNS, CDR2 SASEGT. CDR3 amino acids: CASNERSYQETQYF. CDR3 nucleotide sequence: TGTGCCAGCAATGAAAGGTCCTACCAAGAGACCCAGTACTTC.

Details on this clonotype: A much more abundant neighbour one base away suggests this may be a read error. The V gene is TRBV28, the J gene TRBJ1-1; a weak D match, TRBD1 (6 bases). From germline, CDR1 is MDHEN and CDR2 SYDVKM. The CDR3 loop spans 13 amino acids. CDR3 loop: CVSSQGFYTEAFF. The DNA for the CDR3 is TGTGTCAGCAGCCAGGGGTTCTACACTGAAGCTTTCTTT.

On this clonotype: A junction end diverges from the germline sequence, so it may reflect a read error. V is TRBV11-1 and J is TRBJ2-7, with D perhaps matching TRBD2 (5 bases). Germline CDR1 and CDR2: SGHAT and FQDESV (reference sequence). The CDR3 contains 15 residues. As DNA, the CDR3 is TGTGCCAACAGCTTCCAAACAGACGGGGTCTACGAGCAATACTTC. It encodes CANSFQTDGVYEQYF. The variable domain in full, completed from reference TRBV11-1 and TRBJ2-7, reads EAEVAQSPRYKITEKSQAVAFWCDPISGHATLYWYRQILGQGPELLVQFQDESVVDDSQLPKDRFSAERLKGVDSTLKIQPAELGDSAMYLCANSFQTDGVYEQYFGPGTRLTVT.

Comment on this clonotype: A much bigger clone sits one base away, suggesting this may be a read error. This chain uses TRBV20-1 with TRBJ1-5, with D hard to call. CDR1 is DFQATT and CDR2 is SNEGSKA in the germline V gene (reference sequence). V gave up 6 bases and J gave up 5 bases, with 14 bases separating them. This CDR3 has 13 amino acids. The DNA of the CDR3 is TGCAGTGCCATTATGAATCGGGATCAGCCCCAGCATTTT. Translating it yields CSAIMNRDQPQHF.

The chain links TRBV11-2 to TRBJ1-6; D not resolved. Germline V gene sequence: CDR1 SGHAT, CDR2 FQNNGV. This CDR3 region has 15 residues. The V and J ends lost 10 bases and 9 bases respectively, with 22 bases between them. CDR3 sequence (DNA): TGTGCCAACAACTTAGCCTCGGGGAATAGTTCACCCCTCCACTTT. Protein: CANNLASGNSSPLHF.

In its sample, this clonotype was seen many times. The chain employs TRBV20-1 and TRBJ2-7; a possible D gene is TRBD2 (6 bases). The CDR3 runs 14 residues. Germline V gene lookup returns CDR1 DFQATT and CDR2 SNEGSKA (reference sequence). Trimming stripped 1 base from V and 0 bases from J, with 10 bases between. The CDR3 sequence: CSARGEDYSYEQYF. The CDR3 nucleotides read TGCAGTGCTAGAGGAGAGGACTACTCCTACGAGCAGTACTTC.

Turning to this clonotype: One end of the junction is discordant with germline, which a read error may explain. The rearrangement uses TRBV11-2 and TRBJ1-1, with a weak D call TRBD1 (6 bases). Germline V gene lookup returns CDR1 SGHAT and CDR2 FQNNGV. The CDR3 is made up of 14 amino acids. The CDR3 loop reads CASSLDGRGLGASF. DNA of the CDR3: TGTGCCAGCAGCTTAGACGGGCGGGGTTTGGGGGCTTCCTTT. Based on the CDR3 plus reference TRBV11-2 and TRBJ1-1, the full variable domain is EAGVAQSPRYKIIEKRQSVAFWCNPISGHATLYWYQQILGQGPKLLIQFQNNGVVDDSQLPKDRFSAERLKGVDSTLKIQPAKLEDSAVYLCASSLDGRGLGASFGQGTRLTVV.

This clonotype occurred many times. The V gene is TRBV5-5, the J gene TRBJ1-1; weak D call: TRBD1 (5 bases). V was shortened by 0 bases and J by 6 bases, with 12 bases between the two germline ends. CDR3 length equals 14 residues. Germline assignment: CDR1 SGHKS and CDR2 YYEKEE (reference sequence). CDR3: CASSLVGPDPEAFF. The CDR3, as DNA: TGTGCCAGCAGCTTGGTGGGACCGGACCCTGAAGCTTTCTTT. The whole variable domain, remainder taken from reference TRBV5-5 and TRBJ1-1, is DAGVTQSPTHLIKTRGQQVTLRCSPISGHKSVSWYQQVLGQGPQFIFQYYEKEERGRGNFPDRFSARQFPNYSSELNVNALLLGDSALYLCASSLVGPDPEAFFGQGTRLTVV.

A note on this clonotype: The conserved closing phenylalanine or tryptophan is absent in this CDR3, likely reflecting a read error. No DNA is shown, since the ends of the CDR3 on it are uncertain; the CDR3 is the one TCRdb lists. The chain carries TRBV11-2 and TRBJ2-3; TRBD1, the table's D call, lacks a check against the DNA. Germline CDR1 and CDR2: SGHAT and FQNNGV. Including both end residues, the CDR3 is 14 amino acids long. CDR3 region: CASSRAGTDSTRYL.

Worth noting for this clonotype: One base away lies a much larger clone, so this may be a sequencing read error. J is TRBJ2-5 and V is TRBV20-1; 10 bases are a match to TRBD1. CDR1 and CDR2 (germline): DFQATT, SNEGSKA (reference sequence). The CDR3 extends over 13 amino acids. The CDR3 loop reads CGAPGQGMETQYF. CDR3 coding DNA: TGCGGTGCTCCGGGACAGGGGATGGAGACCCAGTACTTC.

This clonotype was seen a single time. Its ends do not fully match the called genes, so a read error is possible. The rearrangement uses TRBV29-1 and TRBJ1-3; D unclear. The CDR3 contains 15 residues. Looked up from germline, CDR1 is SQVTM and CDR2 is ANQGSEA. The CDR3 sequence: CGVEDSPISGNTIYF. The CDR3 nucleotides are TGCGGCGTTGAAGATAGCCCCATCTCTGGAAACACTATATATTTT.

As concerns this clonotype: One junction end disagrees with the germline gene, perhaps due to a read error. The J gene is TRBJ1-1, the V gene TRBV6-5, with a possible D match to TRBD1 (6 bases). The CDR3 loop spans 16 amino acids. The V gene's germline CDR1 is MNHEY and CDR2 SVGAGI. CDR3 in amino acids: CASRREPDRPNTEGFF. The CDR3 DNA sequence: TGTGCCTCCCGGAGGGAACCCGACAGGCCGAACACTGAAGGTTTCTTT.

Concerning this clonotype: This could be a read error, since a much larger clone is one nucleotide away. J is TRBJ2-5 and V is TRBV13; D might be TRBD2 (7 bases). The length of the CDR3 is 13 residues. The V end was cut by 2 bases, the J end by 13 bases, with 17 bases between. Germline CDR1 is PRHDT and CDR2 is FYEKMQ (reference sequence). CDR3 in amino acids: CASSLRTGGARYF. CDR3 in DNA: TGTGCCAGCAGCTTAAGGACTGGGGGGGCCCGGTACTTC. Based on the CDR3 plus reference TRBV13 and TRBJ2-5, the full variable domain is AAGVIQSPRHLIKEKRETATLKCYPIPRHDTVYWYQQGPGQDPQFLISFYEKMQSDKGSIPDRFSAQQFSDYHSELNMSSLELGDSALYFCASSLRTGGARYFGPGTRLLVL.

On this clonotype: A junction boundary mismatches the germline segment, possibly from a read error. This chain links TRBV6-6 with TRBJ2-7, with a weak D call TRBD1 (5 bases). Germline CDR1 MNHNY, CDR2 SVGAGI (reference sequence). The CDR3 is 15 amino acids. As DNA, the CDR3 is TGTGCCGGCAGTGAAACGAAGGGGCTCTCCTACGAGCACTACTTC. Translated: CAGSETKGLSYEHYF.

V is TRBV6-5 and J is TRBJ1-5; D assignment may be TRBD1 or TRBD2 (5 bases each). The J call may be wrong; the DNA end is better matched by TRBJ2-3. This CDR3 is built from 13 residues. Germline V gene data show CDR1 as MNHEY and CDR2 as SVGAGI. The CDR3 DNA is TGTGCCAGCACCCATGGGGACGGTCAGCCCCAGTATTTT. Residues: CASTHGDGQPQYF.

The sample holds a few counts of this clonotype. The CDR3 DNA reads as TGCGCCAGCAGCTTGGCTTCTTCCGGGGAGCTGTTTTTT. It yields the protein CASSLASSGELFF. V and J are TRBV5-1 and TRBJ2-2; unclear D gene. CDR1 SGHRS and CDR2 YFSETQ come from the germline V gene. The CDR3 has 13 residues. V lost 0 bases to trimming and J lost 6 bases, with 6 bases between them.

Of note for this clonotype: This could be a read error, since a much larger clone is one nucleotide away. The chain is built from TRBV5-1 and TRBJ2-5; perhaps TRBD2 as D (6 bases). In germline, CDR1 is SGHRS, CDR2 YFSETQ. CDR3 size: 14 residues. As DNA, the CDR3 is TGCGCCAGCAGCTTGGACGGAGTTCGGGAGACCCGGTACTTC. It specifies CASSLDGVRETRYF.

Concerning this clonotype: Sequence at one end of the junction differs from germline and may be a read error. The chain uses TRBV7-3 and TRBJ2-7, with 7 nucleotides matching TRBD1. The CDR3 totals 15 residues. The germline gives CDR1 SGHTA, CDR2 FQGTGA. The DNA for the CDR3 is TGTGCCAGCAGCTGCACAGGGGACCTCTCCTACGAGCTGTACTTC. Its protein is CASSCTGDLSYELYF.

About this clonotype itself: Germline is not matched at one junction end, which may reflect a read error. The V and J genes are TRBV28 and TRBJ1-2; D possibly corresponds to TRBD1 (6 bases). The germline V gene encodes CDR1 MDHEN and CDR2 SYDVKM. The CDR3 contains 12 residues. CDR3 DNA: TGTACCAGCAACCAGGGGATCTTGGGCTACACCTTC. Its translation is CTSNQGILGYTF.

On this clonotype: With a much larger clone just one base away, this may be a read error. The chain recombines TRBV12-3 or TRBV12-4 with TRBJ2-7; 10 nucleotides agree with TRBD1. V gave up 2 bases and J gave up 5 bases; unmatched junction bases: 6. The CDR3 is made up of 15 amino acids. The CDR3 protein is CASSLSGTGDHEQYF. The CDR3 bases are TGTGCCAGCAGTTTATCCGGGACAGGGGACCACGAGCAGTACTTC.

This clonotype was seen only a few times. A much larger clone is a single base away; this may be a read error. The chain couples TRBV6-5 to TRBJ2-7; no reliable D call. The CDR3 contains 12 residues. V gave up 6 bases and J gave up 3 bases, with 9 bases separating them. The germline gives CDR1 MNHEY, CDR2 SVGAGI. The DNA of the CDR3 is TGTGCCAGCAGCCTCGGCTACTACGAGCAGTACTTC. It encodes CASSLGYYEQYF.

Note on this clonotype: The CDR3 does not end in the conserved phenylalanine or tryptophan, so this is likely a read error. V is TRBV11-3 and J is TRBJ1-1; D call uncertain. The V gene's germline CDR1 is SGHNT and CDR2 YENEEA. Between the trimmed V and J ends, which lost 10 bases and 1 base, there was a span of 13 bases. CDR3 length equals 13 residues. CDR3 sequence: CATSLAGNTEAFS. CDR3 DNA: TGTGCCACAAGCTTAGCGGGGAACACTGAAGCTTTCTCT.

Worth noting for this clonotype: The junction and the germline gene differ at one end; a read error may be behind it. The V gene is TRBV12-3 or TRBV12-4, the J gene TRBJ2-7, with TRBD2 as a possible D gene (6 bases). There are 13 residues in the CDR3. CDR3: CASSLREAYEHYF. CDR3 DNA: TGTGCCAGCAGTCTCAGGGAGGCATACGAGCATTACTTC.

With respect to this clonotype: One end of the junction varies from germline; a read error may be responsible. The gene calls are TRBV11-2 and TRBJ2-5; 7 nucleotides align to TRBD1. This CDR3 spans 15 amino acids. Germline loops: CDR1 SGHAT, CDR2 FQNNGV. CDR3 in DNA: TGCACAAGCAGCTCCACAACAGGGGTCGGGGAGACCCTGTACTTC. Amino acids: CTSSSTTGVGETLYF.

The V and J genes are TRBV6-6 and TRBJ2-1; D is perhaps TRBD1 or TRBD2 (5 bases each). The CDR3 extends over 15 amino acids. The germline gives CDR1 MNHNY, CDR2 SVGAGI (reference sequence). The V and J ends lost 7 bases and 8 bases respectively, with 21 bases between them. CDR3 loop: CASKPSGRGLDEQFF. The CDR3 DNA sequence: TGTGCCAGCAAACCCTCGGGACGCGGCCTAGATGAGCAGTTCTTC.